This TCR beta chain is drawn from a study of PD-1 blockade in classical Hodgkin lymphoma. The germline CDR1 and CDR2 sequences are WNHNN and SYGVQD (reference sequence). J gave up 2 bases and V 9 bases, and 13 bases lay outside the gene matches. This CDR3 contains 17 residues. After autologous stem cell transplantation all patients relapsed, and prior brentuximab vedotin exposure differed between cohorts. Assay: immunoSEQ multiplex PCR; the TCRdb copy retains only in-frame clones and omits some. This table has around 20,000 clones, approximately 90% appearing once. This chain uses TRBV10-1 with TRBJ2-3; TRBD2 matches at 11 bases. This TCR was recovered from a human donor with classical Hodgkin lymphoma. The sequencing here drew on peripheral blood mononuclear cells (PBMCs), taken before the second cycle of nivolumab. CDR3 DNA: TGCGCCAGAAGTTTGGGACTAGCGGAGAACAACACAGATACGCAGTATTTT. This sequence encodes CARSLGLAENNTDTQYF.